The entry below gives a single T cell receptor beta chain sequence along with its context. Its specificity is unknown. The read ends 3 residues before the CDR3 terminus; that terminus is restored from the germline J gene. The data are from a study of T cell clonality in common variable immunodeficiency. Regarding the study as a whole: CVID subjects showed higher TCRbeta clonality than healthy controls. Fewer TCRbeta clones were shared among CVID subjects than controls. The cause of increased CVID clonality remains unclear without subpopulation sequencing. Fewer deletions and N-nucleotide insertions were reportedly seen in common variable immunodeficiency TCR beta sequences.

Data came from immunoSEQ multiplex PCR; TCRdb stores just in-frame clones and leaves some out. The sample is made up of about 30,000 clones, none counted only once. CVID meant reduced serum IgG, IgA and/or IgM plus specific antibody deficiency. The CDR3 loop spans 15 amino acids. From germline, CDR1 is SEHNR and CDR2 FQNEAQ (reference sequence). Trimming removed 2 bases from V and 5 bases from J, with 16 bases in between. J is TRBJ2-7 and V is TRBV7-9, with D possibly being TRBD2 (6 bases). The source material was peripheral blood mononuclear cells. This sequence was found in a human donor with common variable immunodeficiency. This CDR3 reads CASSLIHGGSHEQYF. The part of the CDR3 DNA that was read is TGTGCCAGCAGCTTAATTCACGGGGGTAGCCACGAG. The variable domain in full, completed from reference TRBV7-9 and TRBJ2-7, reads DTGVSQNPRHKITKRGQNVTFRCDPISEHNRLYWYRQTLGQGPEFLTYFQNEAQLEKSRLLSDRFSAERPKGSFSTLEIQRTEQGDSAMYLCASSLIHGGSHEQYFGPGTRLTVT.